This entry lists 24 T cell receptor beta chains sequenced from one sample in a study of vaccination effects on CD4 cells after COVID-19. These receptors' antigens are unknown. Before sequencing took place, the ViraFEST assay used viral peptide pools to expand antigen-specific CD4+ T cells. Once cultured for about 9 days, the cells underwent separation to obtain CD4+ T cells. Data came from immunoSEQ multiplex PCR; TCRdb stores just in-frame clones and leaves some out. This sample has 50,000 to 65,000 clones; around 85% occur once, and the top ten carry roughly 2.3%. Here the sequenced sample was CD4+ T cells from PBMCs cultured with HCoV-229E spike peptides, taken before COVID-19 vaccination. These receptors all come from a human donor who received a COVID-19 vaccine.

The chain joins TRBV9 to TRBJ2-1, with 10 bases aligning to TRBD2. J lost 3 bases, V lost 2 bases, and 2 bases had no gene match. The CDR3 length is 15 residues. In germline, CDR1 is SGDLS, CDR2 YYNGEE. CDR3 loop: CASSVASGGYNEQFF. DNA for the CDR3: TGTGCCAGCAGCGTCGCTAGCGGGGGCTACAATGAGCAGTTCTTC.

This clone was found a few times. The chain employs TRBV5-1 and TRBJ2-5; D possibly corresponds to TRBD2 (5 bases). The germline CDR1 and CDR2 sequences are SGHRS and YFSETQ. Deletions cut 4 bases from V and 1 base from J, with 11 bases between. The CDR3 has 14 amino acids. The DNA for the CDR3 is TGCGCCAGCAGCAAGGACGGACTCCAAGAGACCCAGTACTTC. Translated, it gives CASSKDGLQETQYF.

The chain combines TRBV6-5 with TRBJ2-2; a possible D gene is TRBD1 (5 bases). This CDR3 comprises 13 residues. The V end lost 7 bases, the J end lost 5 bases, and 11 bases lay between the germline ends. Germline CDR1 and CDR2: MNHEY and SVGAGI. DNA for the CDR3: TGTGCCAGCAACCGACAGAATACCGGGGAGCTGTTTTTT. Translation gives CASNRQNTGELFF.

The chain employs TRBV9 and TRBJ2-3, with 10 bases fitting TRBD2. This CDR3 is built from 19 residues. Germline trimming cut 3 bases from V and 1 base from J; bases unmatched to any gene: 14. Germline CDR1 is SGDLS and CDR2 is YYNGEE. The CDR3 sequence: CASSASLQRGGPGTDTQYF. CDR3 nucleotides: TGTGCCAGCAGCGCATCCCTCCAGCGGGGGGGCCCAGGCACAGATACGCAGTATTTT.

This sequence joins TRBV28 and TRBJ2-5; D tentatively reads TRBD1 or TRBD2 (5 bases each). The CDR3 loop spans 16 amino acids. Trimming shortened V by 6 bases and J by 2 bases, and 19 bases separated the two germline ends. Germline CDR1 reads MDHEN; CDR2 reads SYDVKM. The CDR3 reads CASRLAGSPVQETQYF. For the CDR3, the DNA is TGTGCCAGCAGATTGGCAGGGAGCCCGGTACAAGAGACCCAGTACTTC.

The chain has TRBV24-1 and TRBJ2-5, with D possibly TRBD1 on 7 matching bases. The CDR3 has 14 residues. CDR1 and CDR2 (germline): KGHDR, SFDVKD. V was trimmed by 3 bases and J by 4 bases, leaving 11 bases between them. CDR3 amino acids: CATSDPGGGETQYF. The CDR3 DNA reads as TGTGCCACCAGTGATCCAGGGGGAGGAGAGACCCAGTACTTC.

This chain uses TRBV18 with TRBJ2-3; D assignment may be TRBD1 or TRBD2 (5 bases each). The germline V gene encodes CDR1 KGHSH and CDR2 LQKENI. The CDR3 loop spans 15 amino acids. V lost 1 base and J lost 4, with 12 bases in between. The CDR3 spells CASSPQSRDPDTQYF. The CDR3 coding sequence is TGTGCCAGCTCACCACAGAGCAGGGACCCAGATACGCAGTATTTT.

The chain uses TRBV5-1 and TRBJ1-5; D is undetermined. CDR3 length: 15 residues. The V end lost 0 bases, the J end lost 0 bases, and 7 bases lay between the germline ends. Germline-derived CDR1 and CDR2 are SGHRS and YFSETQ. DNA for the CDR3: TGCGCCAGCAGCTTGGACGGAAATAGCAATCAGCCCCAGCATTTT. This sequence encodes CASSLDGNSNQPQHF.

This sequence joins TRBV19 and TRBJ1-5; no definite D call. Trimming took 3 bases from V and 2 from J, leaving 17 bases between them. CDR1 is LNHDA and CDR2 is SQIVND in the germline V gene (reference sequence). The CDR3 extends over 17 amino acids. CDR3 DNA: TGTGCCAGTAGTATTTTCCTCCGCGAGGTGGGCAATCAGCCCCAGCATTTT. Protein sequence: CASSIFLREVGNQPQHF. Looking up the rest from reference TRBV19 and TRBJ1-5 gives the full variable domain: DGGITQSPKYLFRKEGQNVTLSCEQNLNHDAMYWYRQDPGQGLRLIYYSQIVNDFQKGDIAEGYSVSREKKESFPLTVTSAQKNPTAFYLCASSIFLREVGNQPQHFGDGTRLSIL.

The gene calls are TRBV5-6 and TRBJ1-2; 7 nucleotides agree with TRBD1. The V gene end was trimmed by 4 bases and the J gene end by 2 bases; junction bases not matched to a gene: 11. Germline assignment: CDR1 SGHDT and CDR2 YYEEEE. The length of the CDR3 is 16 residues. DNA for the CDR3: TGTGCCAGCAGCCCCACCCCGGCGACAGGGAACTATGGCTACACCTTC. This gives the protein CASSPTPATGNYGYTF.

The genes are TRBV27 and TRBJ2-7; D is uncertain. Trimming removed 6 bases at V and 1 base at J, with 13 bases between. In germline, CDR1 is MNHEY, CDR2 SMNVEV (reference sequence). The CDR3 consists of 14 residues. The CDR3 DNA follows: TGTGCCAGCAGCCCGAAGGGTTATTCCTACGAGCAGTACGTC. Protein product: CASSPKGYSYEQYV.

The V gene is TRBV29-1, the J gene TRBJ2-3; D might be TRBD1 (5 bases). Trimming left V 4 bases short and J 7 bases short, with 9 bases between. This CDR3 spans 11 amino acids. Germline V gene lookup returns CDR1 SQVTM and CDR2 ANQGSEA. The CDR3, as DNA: TGCAGCGTTGTTTCAGGGAATACGCAGTATTTT. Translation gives CSVVSGNTQYF.

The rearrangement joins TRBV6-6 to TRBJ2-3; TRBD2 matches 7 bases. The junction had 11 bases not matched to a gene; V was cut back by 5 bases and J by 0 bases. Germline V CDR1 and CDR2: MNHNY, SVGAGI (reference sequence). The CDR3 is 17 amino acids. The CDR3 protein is CASSQLPSGFSTDTQYF. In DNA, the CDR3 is TGTGCCAGCAGTCAACTCCCTAGCGGATTTAGCACAGATACGCAGTATTTT.

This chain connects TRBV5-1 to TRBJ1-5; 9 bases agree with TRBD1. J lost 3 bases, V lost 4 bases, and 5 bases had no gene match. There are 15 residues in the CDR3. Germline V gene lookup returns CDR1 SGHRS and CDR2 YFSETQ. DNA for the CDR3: TGCGCCAGCAGCCCCGGGGACAGGGACAATCAGCCCCAGCATTTT. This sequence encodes CASSPGDRDNQPQHF. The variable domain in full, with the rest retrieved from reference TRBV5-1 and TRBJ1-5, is KAGVTQTPRYLIKTRGQQVTLSCSPISGHRSVSWYQQTPGQGLQFLFEYFSETQRNKGNFPGRFSGRQFSNSRSEMNVSTLELGDSALYLCASSPGDRDNQPQHFGDGTRLSIL.

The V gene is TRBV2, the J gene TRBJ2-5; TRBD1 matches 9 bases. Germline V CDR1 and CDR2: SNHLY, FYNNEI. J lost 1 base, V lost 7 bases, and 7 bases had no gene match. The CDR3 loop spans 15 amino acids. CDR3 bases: TGTGCCAGCAAGGGACAGGGTCTATCCCAAGAGACCCAGTACTTC. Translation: CASKGQGLSQETQYF. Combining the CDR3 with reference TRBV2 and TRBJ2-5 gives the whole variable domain EPEVTQTPSHQVTQMGQEVILRCVPISNHLYFYWYRQILGQKVEFLVSFYNNEISEKSEIFDDQFSVERPDGSNFTLKIRSTKLEDSAMYFCASKGQGLSQETQYFGPGTRLLVL.

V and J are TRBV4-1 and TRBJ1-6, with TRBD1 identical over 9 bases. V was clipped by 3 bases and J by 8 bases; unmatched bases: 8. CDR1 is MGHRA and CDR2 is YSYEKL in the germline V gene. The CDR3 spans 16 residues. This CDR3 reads CASSQEKQGAYSPLHF. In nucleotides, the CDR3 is TGCGCCAGCAGCCAGGAAAAACAGGGGGCTTATTCACCCCTCCACTTT.

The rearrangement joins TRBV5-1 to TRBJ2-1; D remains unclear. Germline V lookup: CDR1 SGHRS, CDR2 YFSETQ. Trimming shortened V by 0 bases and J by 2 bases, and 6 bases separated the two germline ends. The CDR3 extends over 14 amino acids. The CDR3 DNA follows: TGCGCCAGCAGCTTGGCTGTCCCCTACAATGAGCAGTTCTTC. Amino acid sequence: CASSLAVPYNEQFF.

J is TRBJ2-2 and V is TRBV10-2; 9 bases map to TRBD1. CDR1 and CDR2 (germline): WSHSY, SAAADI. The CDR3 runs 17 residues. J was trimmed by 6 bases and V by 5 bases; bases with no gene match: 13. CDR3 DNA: TGCGCCAGCAGTCCCCTGACGGGGGACAGGGCTCCCGGGGAGCTGTTTTTT. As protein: CASSPLTGDRAPGELFF.

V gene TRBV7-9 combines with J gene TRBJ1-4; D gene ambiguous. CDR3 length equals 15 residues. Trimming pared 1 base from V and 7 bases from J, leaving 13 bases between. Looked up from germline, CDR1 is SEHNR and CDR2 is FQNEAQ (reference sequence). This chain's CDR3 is CASSLVGGLGEKLFF. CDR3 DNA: TGTGCCAGCAGCTTAGTAGGAGGGCTCGGTGAAAAACTGTTTTTT.

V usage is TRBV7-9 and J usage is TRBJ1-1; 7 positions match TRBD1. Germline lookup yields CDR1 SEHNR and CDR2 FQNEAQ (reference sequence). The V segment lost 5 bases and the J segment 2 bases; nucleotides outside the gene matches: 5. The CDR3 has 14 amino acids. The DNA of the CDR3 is TGTGCCAGCAGCAGGGACAGAACTAACACTGAAGCTTTCTTT. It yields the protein CASSRDRTNTEAFF.

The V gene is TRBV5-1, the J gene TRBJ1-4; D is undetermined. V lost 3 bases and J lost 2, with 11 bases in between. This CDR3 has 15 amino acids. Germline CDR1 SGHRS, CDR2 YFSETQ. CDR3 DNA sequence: TGCGCCAGCAGCTCTGGACCGGGGACTAATGAAAAACTGTTTTTT. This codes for CASSSGPGTNEKLFF.

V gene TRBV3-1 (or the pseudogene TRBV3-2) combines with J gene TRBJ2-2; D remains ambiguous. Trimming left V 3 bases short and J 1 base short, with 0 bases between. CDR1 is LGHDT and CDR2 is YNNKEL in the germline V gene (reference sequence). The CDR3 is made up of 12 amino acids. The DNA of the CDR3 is TGTGCCAGCAGCCAGAACACCGGGGAGCTGTTTTTT. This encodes CASSQNTGELFF.

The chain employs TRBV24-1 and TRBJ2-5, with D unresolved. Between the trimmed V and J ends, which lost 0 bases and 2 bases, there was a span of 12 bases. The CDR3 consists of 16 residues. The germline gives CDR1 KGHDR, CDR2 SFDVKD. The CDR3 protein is CATSDLQYGVQETQYF. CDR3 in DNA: TGTGCCACCAGTGATTTGCAGTATGGGGTACAAGAGACCCAGTACTTC.

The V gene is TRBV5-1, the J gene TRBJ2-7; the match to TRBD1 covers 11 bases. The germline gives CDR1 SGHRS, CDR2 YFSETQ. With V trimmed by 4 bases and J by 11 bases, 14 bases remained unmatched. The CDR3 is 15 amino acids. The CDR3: CASSVDGTGGRRKYV. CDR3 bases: TGCGCCAGCAGCGTGGACGGGACAGGGGGTAGGAGAAAGTACGTC.